The clone carrying this TCR beta chain has at least ten counts. This sample stems from a study of T-cell reconstitution after alpha-beta-depleted transplantation in children. A TCRbeta library incorporating unique molecular identifiers was prepared. TCRdb re-analysed the PCR reads in MiXCR, keeping a single row per CDR3 protein. The table includes about 200,000 distinct CDR3 sequences, just over 14% detected once. Germline CDR1 SGHRS, CDR2 YFSETQ. The CDR3 runs to 13 residues. Trimming pared 0 bases from V and 0 bases from J, leaving 3 bases between. Sample: PBMCs from the stem cell graft donor, taken from the stem cell graft. This receptor was taken from a human donor who donated a stem cell graft to a child with acute lymphoblastic leukemia. The chain links TRBV5-1 to TRBJ2-5, with D hard to call. CDR3 nucleotides: TGCGCCAGCAGCTTGGATAACCAAGAGACCCAGTACTTC. It is translated as CASSLDNQETQYF. The whole variable domain, remainder taken from reference TRBV5-1 and TRBJ2-5, is KAGVTQTPRYLIKTRGQQVTLSCSPISGHRSVSWYQQTPGQGLQFLFEYFSETQRNKGNFPGRFSGRQFSNSRSEMNVSTLELGDSALYLCASSLDNQETQYFGPGTRLLVL.